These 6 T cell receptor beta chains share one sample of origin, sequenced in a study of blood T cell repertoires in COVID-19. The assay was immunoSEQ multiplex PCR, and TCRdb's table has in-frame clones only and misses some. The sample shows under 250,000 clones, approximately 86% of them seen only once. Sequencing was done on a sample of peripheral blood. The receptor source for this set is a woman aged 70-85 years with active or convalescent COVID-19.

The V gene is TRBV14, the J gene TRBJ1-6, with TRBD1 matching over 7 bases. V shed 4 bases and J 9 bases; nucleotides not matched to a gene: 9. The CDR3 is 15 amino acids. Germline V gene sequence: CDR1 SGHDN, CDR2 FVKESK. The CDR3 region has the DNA TGTGCCAGCAGCCGCGGAGGGACAGCCCCTTCACCCCTCCACTTT. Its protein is CASSRGGTAPSPLHF.

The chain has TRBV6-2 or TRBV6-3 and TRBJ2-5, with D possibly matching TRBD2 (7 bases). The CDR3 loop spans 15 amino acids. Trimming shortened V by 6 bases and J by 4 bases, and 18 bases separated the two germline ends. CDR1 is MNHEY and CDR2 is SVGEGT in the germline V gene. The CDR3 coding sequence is TGTGCCAGCAGCCCAGGCGGGGGCAGGGTAGAGACCCAGTACTTC. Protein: CASSPGGGRVETQYF.

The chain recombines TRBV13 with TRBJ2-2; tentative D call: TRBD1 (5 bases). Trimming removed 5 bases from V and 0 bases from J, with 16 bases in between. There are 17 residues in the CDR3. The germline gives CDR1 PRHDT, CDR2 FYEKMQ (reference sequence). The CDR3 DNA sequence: TGTGCCAGCAGCGTCAGACAGTTTTCCGCGAACACCGGGGAGCTGTTTTTT. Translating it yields CASSVRQFSANTGELFF.

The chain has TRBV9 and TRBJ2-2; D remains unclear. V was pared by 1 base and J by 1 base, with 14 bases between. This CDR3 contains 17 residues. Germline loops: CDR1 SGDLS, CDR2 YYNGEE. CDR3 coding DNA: TGTGCCAGCAGCGTAAGCACTCGGCAGGTGAACACCGGGGAGCTGTTTTTT. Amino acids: CASSVSTRQVNTGELFF.

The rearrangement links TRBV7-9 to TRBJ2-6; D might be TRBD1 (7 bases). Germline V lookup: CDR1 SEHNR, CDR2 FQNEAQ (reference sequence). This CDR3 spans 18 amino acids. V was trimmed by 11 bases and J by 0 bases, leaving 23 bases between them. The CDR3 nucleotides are TGTGCCGGCGGGACCACCGGGACAGCCTTCTCTGGGGCCAACGTCCTGACTTTC. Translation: CAGGTTGTAFSGANVLTF. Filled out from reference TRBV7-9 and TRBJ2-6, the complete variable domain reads DTGVSQNPRHKITKRGQNVTFRCDPISEHNRLYWYRQTLGQGPEFLTYFQNEAQLEKSRLLSDRFSAERPKGSFSTLEIQRTEQGDSAMYLCAGGTTGTAFSGANVLTFGAGSRLTVL.

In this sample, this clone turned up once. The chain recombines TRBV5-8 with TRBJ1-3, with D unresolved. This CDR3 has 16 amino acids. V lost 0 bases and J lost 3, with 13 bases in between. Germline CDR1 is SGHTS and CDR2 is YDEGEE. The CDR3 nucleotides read TGTGCCAGCAGCTTGGTCTCGGGTCGGCTTGGAAACACCATATATTTT. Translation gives CASSLVSGRLGNTIYF. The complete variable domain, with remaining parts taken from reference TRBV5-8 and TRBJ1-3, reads EAGVTQSPTHLIKTRGQQATLRCSPISGHTSVYWYQQALGLGLQFLLWYDEGEERNRGNFPPRFSGRQFPNYSSELNVNALELEDSALYLCASSLVSGRLGNTIYFGEGSWLTVV.